Listed here is a single T cell receptor (beta chain). Original analysis: How many nucleated cells were present was estimated from reference gene primer amplification. Assay used: immunoSEQ multiplex PCR; TCRdb lists only in-frame clones, some missing. V, J and clone size derive from that table, while D and trimming were established from the DNA sequence. The table lists 49,000 or so clones, around 86% of them singletons. The data were taken from a study of blood T cell repertoires in COVID-19. Study summary: Samples came from the United States, Italy and Spain, spanning acute and convalescent COVID-19. The cDNA or gDNA used as material had been derived from T cells, B-cell-depleted T cells, or PBMCs.

The CDR3 runs to 17 residues. Unmatched junction bases numbered 12, after V lost 4 bases and J lost 1 base. Germline-derived CDR1 and CDR2 are LNHNV and YYDKDF (reference sequence). What was sequenced was peripheral blood. The V call is TRBV15, the J call TRBJ1-1, with TRBD1 matching 7 bases. This sequence was found in a man in his fifties or sixties with active COVID-19. This CDR3 is CATSKPDRQSRNTEAFF. The CDR3 region has the DNA TGTGCCACCAGCAAACCGGACAGGCAGTCCCGGAACACTGAAGCTTTCTTT.